The 20 T cell receptor beta chains below come from one sample, sequenced in a study of cytomegalovirus exposure and HLA in healthy donors. 13 Jbeta primers and 60 Vbeta primers were used for the PCR. This table comes from immunoSEQ multiplex PCR, and its TCRdb copy is limited to in-frame clones, with some not included. The profile shows about 150,000 clones, 75% of them singletons. The sequenced material came from PBMCs. All receptors come from a man aged 30 to 39 in good health and CMV-seronegative.

The chain joins TRBV29-1 to TRBJ2-1; D not certain. Per germline, CDR1 SQVTM and CDR2 ANQGSEA. V gave up 6 bases and J gave up 0 bases, with 15 bases separating them. The CDR3 extends over 15 amino acids. The CDR3 here is CSVGIGPSSYNEQFF. The CDR3 DNA is TGCAGCGTGGGTATCGGTCCTAGCTCCTACAATGAGCAGTTCTTC.

V and J are TRBV6-5 and TRBJ2-5; D possibly corresponds to TRBD2 (5 bases). The CDR3 length is 13 residues. Germline CDR1 reads MNHEY; CDR2 reads SVGAGI. V gave up 4 bases and J gave up 2 bases, with 8 bases separating them. The CDR3 region has the DNA TGTGCCAGCAGTTTAGGACTTCAAGAGACCCAGTACTTC. Translated, it gives CASSLGLQETQYF.

The chain links TRBV6-1 to TRBJ2-3; D remains unclear. The CDR3 is 14 residues long. Germline V gene data show CDR1 as MNHNS and CDR2 as SASEGT. The germline V and J ends were trimmed by 6 bases and 4 bases, with 14 bases remaining between them. The CDR3 loop is CASSPVSGADTQYF. CDR3 in DNA: TGTGCCAGCAGCCCAGTCTCAGGCGCAGATACGCAGTATTTT.

The chain joins TRBV10-3 to TRBJ2-5; D gene unclear. V was trimmed by 8 bases and J by 5 bases, leaving 12 bases between them. The CDR3 spans 12 residues. Per the germline V gene, CDR1 is ENHRY and CDR2 is SYGVKD. The CDR3 DNA follows: TGTGCCATCGCTAGAAATGTGGAGACCCAGTACTTC. Translation gives CAIARNVETQYF.

The chain recombines TRBV18 with TRBJ1-1; D not certain. The CDR3 sequence is 14 residues long. Germline V gene sequence: CDR1 KGHSH, CDR2 LQKENI. Trimming cost V 2 bases and J 3 bases, with 10 bases left between them. CDR3 sequence reads: CASSPMGRDTEAFF. The CDR3 DNA is TGTGCCAGCTCACCAATGGGGAGGGACACTGAAGCTTTCTTT.

This clone was observed a few times. Other DNA variants within this sample encode the same CDR3. The genes are TRBV14 and TRBJ2-7, with D perhaps TRBD2 (5 bases). CDR3 length: 14 residues. V gave up 1 base and J gave up 2 bases, with 9 bases separating them. Germline V gene lookup returns CDR1 SGHDN and CDR2 FVKESK. CDR3 DNA sequence: TGTGCCAGCAGCCAAGGGAGCGGAGCCTACGAGCAGTACTTC. Translating gives CASSQGSGAYEQYF.

The chain carries TRBV5-1 and TRBJ2-2; possibly TRBD2 for D (5 bases). V was cut by 6 bases and J by 2 bases, with 11 bases left in between. Germline lookup yields CDR1 SGHRS and CDR2 YFSETQ. The CDR3 extends over 14 amino acids. DNA of the CDR3: TGCGCCAGCACCCAAACGGGAAACACCGGGGAGCTGTTTTTT. Translating gives CASTQTGNTGELFF.

The gene calls are TRBV7-9 and TRBJ1-2; weak D call: TRBD1 (5 bases). V was clipped by 4 bases and J by 8 bases, with 17 bases between them. The germline V gene has CDR1 SEHNR and CDR2 FQNEAQ (reference sequence). The length of the CDR3 is 14 residues. CDR3 coding DNA: TGTGCCAGCAGCTCCCCTCGGCAGGGCGGAGGCTACACCTTC. This sequence encodes CASSSPRQGGGYTF.

J is TRBJ2-7 and V is TRBV2; D remains unclear. The germline CDR1 and CDR2 sequences are SNHLY and FYNNEI. CDR3 length equals 11 residues. Trimming cost V 4 bases and J 6 bases, with 7 bases left between them. Here the CDR3 reads CASSGLFEQYF. As DNA, the CDR3 is TGTGCCAGCAGTGGACTTTTCGAGCAGTACTTC.

The gene calls are TRBV5-1 and TRBJ1-1, with no clear D. The CDR3 is made up of 15 amino acids. Between the trimmed V and J ends, which lost 0 bases and 4 bases, there was a span of 13 bases. Germline V gene data show CDR1 as SGHRS and CDR2 as YFSETQ. The CDR3, as DNA: TGCGCCAGCAGCTTGGCCACGGGGTCGAGCACTGAAGCTTTCTTT. It specifies CASSLATGSSTEAFF. Based on the CDR3 plus reference TRBV5-1 and TRBJ1-1, the full variable domain is KAGVTQTPRYLIKTRGQQVTLSCSPISGHRSVSWYQQTPGQGLQFLFEYFSETQRNKGNFPGRFSGRQFSNSRSEMNVSTLELGDSALYLCASSLATGSSTEAFFGQGTRLTVV.

The chain employs TRBV28 and TRBJ2-7, with D perhaps TRBD1 (6 bases). The CDR3 covers 14 residues. CDR1 MDHEN and CDR2 SYDVKM come from the germline V gene. V dropped 5 bases and J dropped 0 bases, with 11 bases sitting between them. For the CDR3, the DNA is TGTGCCAGCAGTCACCGGGACACCTCCTACGAGCAGTACTTC. It encodes CASSHRDTSYEQYF.

This clone turned up a few times. The CDR3 region is CASSLERQGRTEAFF. The CDR3 nucleotides read TGTGCCAGCAGCTTAGAGCGACAGGGGAGAACTGAAGCTTTCTTT. The J gene is TRBJ1-1, the V gene TRBV11-2; 8 nucleotides align to TRBD1. Germline V gene lookup returns CDR1 SGHAT and CDR2 FQNNGV. The trim removed 0 bases at V and 5 bases at J, leaving 5 bases unmatched. This CDR3 is built from 15 residues. The entire variable domain, with the rest obtained from reference TRBV11-2 and TRBJ1-1, is as follows: EAGVAQSPRYKIIEKRQSVAFWCNPISGHATLYWYQQILGQGPKLLIQFQNNGVVDDSQLPKDRFSAERLKGVDSTLKIQPAKLEDSAVYLCASSLERQGRTEAFFGQGTRLTVV.

The J gene is TRBJ2-5, the V gene TRBV28, with D uncertain. The J call may be mistaken, given a closer DNA end match to TRBJ2-7. The CDR3 totals 12 residues. CDR1 is MDHEN and CDR2 is SYDVKM in the germline V gene. The CDR3 DNA sequence: TGTGCCAGCAGCCCAGATCTGGGCGAGCAGTACTTC. This codes for CASSPDLGEQYF.

The V call is TRBV27, the J call TRBJ2-3; 8 bases line up with TRBD2. J was trimmed by 2 bases and V by 2 bases; bases with no gene match: 6. The germline gives CDR1 MNHEY, CDR2 SMNVEV (reference sequence). This CDR3 is 16 amino acids long. The CDR3 DNA sequence: TGTGCCAGCAGTTTACTACTAGCGGCTACCACAGATACGCAGTATTTT. It is translated as CASSLLLAATTDTQYF.

The chain uses TRBV5-4 and TRBJ1-4; D gene ambiguous. Trimming pared 3 bases from V and 7 bases from J, leaving 13 bases between. This CDR3 is 14 amino acids long. The germline CDR1 and CDR2 sequences are SGHNT and YYREEE (reference sequence). CDR3 sequence (DNA): TGTGCCAGCAGCTCCCTAGCCTCGGGTGAAAAACTGTTTTTT. Protein product: CASSSLASGEKLFF.

This chain links TRBV19 with TRBJ1-5; 10 bases line up with TRBD1. The germline V gene has CDR1 LNHDA and CDR2 SQIVND (reference sequence). This CDR3 region has 19 residues. Germline trimming cut 5 bases from V and 1 base from J; bases unmatched to any gene: 14. The CDR3 protein is CASSVLTGGGRLSNQPQHF. The CDR3 coding sequence is TGTGCCAGTAGTGTTCTGACAGGGGGCGGGCGGCTCAGCAATCAGCCCCAGCATTTT.

The table lists this clone with a few counts. V gene TRBV6-5 combines with J gene TRBJ1-2; no definite D call. The CDR3 runs 15 residues. From germline, CDR1 is MNHEY and CDR2 SVGAGI. V lost 0 bases and J lost 4, with 12 bases in between. CDR3 bases: TGTGCCAGCAGTTACTCCCGGACTTTTTCCTATGGCTACACCTTC. It translates to CASSYSRTFSYGYTF.

The chain links TRBV5-4 to TRBJ2-7, with D maybe TRBD1 (6 bases). The CDR3 contains 18 residues. Looked up from germline, CDR1 is SGHNT and CDR2 is YYREEE (reference sequence). V dropped 4 bases and J dropped 5 bases, with 28 bases sitting between them. CDR3: CASSRLRIDTGLGNEQYF. The DNA for the CDR3 is TGTGCCAGCAGCCGACTGAGAATCGACACAGGGTTGGGGAACGAGCAGTACTTC.

The chain uses TRBV28 and TRBJ2-3; D is possibly TRBD1 (7 bases). V dropped 4 bases and J dropped 2 bases, with 19 bases sitting between them. The V gene's germline CDR1 is MDHEN and CDR2 SYDVKM. The length of the CDR3 is 17 residues. The CDR3 DNA is TGTGCCAGCAGTTCAAAGACAGGGAGGAGGTCCACAGATACGCAGTATTTT. Protein: CASSSKTGRRSTDTQYF.

The genes are TRBV7-9 and TRBJ2-7; 8 nucleotides align to TRBD1. This CDR3 has 14 amino acids. J lost 3 bases, V lost 5 bases, and 6 bases had no gene match. Germline V CDR1 and CDR2: SEHNR, FQNEAQ (reference sequence). The DNA for the CDR3 is TGTGCCAGCAGCAAGGGACAGGCCTACTACGAGCAGTACTTC. Encoded protein: CASSKGQAYYEQYF.